Below, 21 T cell receptor beta chains from the same sample are listed, as sequenced in a study of response to subunit inactivated influenza vaccine (dated by TCRdb to 2016 to 2018). The method behind the library was RT-PCR. TCRdb lists the instrument as Illumina HiSeq 2500. Using fastp at Q25 and MiXCR, TCRdb reprocessed the public reads and kept productive beta chains. One record per CDR3 amino acid sequence lists the most common genes and DNA. A total of around 580,000 distinct CDR3 sequences appear in this sample, approximately 14% of them only once. Clones ranked in the top ten supply approximately 10% of the sample. The material was PBMCs from blood, obtained about 11 days after vaccination. These receptors were obtained from a middle-aged man who received an inactivated influenza vaccine. Donor details come from another sample of the same person, matched by shared clones.

This clonotype was seen a handful of times. The chain links TRBV5-1 to TRBJ2-7, with a weak D call TRBD1 (5 bases). Germline V lookup: CDR1 SGHRS, CDR2 YFSETQ. The length of the CDR3 is 13 residues. With 4 bases removed from V and 0 bases from J, the gap between germline ends came to 8 bases. The chain's CDR3 is CASSADNSYEQYF. The CDR3 nucleotides read TGCGCCAGCAGCGCGGACAACTCCTACGAGCAGTACTTC.

The chain uses TRBV12-3 or TRBV12-4 and TRBJ2-3, with D possibly TRBD2 on 6 matching bases. The CDR3 has 16 amino acids. V lost 3 bases to trimming and J lost 6 bases, with 19 bases between them. CDR3 sequence reads: CASSLEGYSAGDTQYF. The DNA of the CDR3 is TGTGCCAGCAGTTTGGAGGGCTACTCGGCGGGGGATACGCAGTATTTT.

This clonotype has more than one count but fewer than ten. The chain couples TRBV20-1 to TRBJ2-5, with 7 positions matching TRBD1. The CDR3 contains 15 residues. Losses at the gene ends were 6 bases for V and 1 base for J; bases not matched to a gene: 11. Per the germline V gene, CDR1 is DFQATT and CDR2 is SNEGSKA (reference sequence). For the CDR3, the DNA is TGCAGTGCCCTTACCCCCAGGGGGTTCCAAGAGACCCAGTACTTC. It specifies CSALTPRGFQETQYF.

The chain recombines TRBV11-2 with TRBJ2-2; D uncertain. Germline CDR1 reads SGHAT; CDR2 reads FQNNGV. The V and J ends lost 1 base and 6 bases respectively, with 6 bases between them. CDR3 size: 13 residues. CDR3 loop: CASSLGPAGELFF. CDR3 coding DNA: TGTGCCAGCAGCTTAGGGCCCGCCGGGGAGCTGTTTTTT.

This chain joins TRBV24-1 and TRBJ2-5; D not resolved. The germline V gene encodes CDR1 KGHDR and CDR2 SFDVKD. The CDR3 runs 13 residues. Trimming cost V 2 bases and J 6 bases, with 9 bases left between them. The CDR3 reads CATSDSARKTQYF. The CDR3 DNA is TGTGCCACCAGTGATTCAGCTAGGAAGACCCAGTACTTC.

This clonotype was observed a handful of times. This sequence joins TRBV28 and TRBJ1-4; no reliable D call. This CDR3 comprises 15 residues. The germline CDR1 and CDR2 sequences are MDHEN and SYDVKM. V lost 4 bases, J lost 7 bases, and 16 bases lay in between. In nucleotides, the CDR3 is TGTGCCAGCAGTTCCCCGGCCCGAGGAGGTGAAAAACTGTTTTTT. Its translation is CASSSPARGGEKLFF. Looking up the rest from reference TRBV28 and TRBJ1-4 gives the full variable domain: DVKVTQSSRYLVKRTGEKVFLECVQDMDHENMFWYRQDPGLGLRLIYFSYDVKMKEKGDIPEGYSVSREKKERFSLILESASTNQTSMYLCASSSPARGGEKLFFGSGTQLSVL.

The CDR3 sequence: CSARRKWSYNSPLHF. The CDR3 DNA sequence: TGCAGTGCTAGGCGGAAATGGTCCTATAATTCACCCCTCCACTTT. The V and J genes are TRBV20-1 and TRBJ1-6; no clear D. V gave up 3 bases and J gave up 1 base, with 10 bases separating them. Germline CDR1 and CDR2: DFQATT and SNEGSKA (reference sequence). The CDR3 spans 15 residues.

The CDR3: CAISELPGTSQYF. CDR3 in DNA: TGTGCCATCAGTGAGCTGCCGGGGACATCGCAGTATTTT. The chain carries TRBV10-3 and TRBJ2-3; D possibly corresponds to TRBD1 (6 bases). CDR3 length: 13 amino acids. V dropped 2 bases and J dropped 10 bases, with 13 bases sitting between them. The V gene's germline CDR1 is ENHRY and CDR2 SYGVKD.

The gene calls are TRBV29-1 and TRBJ2-5; TRBD2 agrees at 13 bases. The CDR3 has 15 residues. The germline CDR1 and CDR2 sequences are SQVTM and ANQGSEA. Trimming at V came to 6 bases and at J to 5 bases, leaving 9 bases not matched to a gene. The CDR3 here is CSVDGTSGAAETQYF. Here the CDR3 DNA reads TGCAGCGTGGACGGGACTAGCGGGGCCGCGGAGACCCAGTACTTC.

The V gene is TRBV7-9, the J gene TRBJ2-2; the D call may be TRBD1 or TRBD2 (5 bases each). The V end lost 5 bases, the J end lost 7 bases, and 11 bases lay between the germline ends. The CDR3 is 13 residues long. Per the germline V gene, CDR1 is SEHNR and CDR2 is FQNEAQ (reference sequence). The CDR3 nucleotides read TGTGCCAGCAGCCTCGAGGGGTTCGGGGAGCTGTTTTTT. Its translation is CASSLEGFGELFF.

This chain connects TRBV11-1 to TRBJ2-1, with 10 bases lining up with TRBD1. V lost 3 bases and J lost 3; bases outside the gene matches: 11. Germline assignment: CDR1 SGHAT and CDR2 FQDESV (reference sequence). CDR3 length: 18 residues. The CDR3 region is CASSFLVSTGGLYNEQFF. The CDR3 region has the DNA TGTGCCAGCAGCTTCCTCGTATCGACAGGGGGCCTCTACAATGAGCAGTTCTTC.

This clonotype was observed a handful of times. The J gene is TRBJ1-1, the V gene TRBV6-1; D gene ambiguous. The CDR3 covers 17 residues. CDR1 and CDR2 from the germline V gene are MNHNS and SASEGT. Trimming pared 6 bases from V and 0 bases from J, leaving 20 bases between. The CDR3 sequence: CASREDGKTFLNTEAFF. Here the CDR3 DNA reads TGTGCCAGCAGAGAGGATGGCAAGACCTTTTTGAACACTGAAGCTTTCTTT.

V usage is TRBV7-9 and J usage is TRBJ2-2; D gene unclear. The CDR3 has 14 amino acids. Germline V gene sequence: CDR1 SEHNR, CDR2 FQNEAQ (reference sequence). Trimming removed 4 bases from V and 4 bases from J, with 10 bases in between. Here the CDR3 DNA reads TGTGCCAGCAGCTGGGGAAGACCCACCGGGGAGCTGTTTTTT. Its protein product is CASSWGRPTGELFF.

This clonotype was observed at least ten times. This chain joins TRBV4-1 and TRBJ2-3; a weak D match, TRBD2 (6 bases). The CDR3 contains 15 residues. Germline V gene data show CDR1 as MGHRA and CDR2 as YSYEKL. Trimming cost V 1 base and J 1 base, with 9 bases left between them. As DNA, the CDR3 is TGCGCCAGCAGCCAAGTCTCTAGCGGCACAGATACGCAGTATTTT. Protein: CASSQVSSGTDTQYF.

V gene TRBV10-3 combines with J gene TRBJ1-2; the D is unclear. The CDR3 covers 15 residues. Germline lookup yields CDR1 ENHRY and CDR2 SYGVKD. V gave up 0 bases and J gave up 4 bases, with 12 bases separating them. The CDR3 nucleotides are TGTGCCATCAGTGAGTCAGGAGAGACGCCCTATGGCTACACCTTC. As protein: CAISESGETPYGYTF.

The chain uses TRBV30 and TRBJ2-1, with TRBD1 matching 9 bases. The trim removed 0 bases at V and 9 bases at J, leaving 3 bases unmatched. The germline V gene encodes CDR1 GTSNPN and CDR2 SVGIG (reference sequence). The length of the CDR3 is 13 residues. The CDR3 DNA is TGTGCCTGGAGTGTACAGGGGGCCGGTGAGCAGTTCTTC. Translated: CAWSVQGAGEQFF. Full variable domain (outside the CDR3, taken from reference TRBV30 and TRBJ2-1): SQTIHQWPATLVQPVGSPLSLECTVEGTSNPNLYWYRQAAGRGLQLLFYSVGIGQISSEVPQNLSASRPQDRQFILSSKKLLLSDSGFYLCAWSVQGAGEQFFGPGTRLTVL.

This clonotype was counted only a few times. V and J are TRBV28 and TRBJ1-2; maybe TRBD1 (5 bases). The CDR3 consists of 13 residues. V dropped 6 bases and J dropped 7 bases, with 15 bases sitting between them. Germline-derived CDR1 and CDR2 are MDHEN and SYDVKM. CDR3 bases: TGTGCCAGCAGACTTCCGTACCAGGGTGGCTACACCTTC. Amino acid sequence: CASRLPYQGGYTF.

V and J are TRBV20-1 and TRBJ2-5; TRBD1 aligns across 7 bases. This CDR3 comprises 16 residues. V lost 6 bases and J lost 5; bases outside the gene matches: 18. Germline lookup yields CDR1 DFQATT and CDR2 SNEGSKA (reference sequence). The CDR3 sequence: CSAEGLTGPLGETQYF. In DNA form, the CDR3 reads TGCAGTGCGGAAGGGTTGACAGGGCCTCTGGGTGAGACCCAGTACTTC.

The rearrangement joins TRBV12-3 or TRBV12-4 to TRBJ2-7, with TRBD1 matching 10 bases. This CDR3 has 15 residues. The J segment lost 2 bases and the V segment lost 6 bases, leaving 7 bases of the junction unmatched. CDR3 in amino acids: CASRRGDRGTYEQYF. CDR3 nucleotides: TGTGCCAGCAGGAGGGGGGACAGGGGTACCTACGAGCAGTACTTC.

This clonotype was seen many times. The CDR3 nucleotides read TGTGCCAGCAGTTCGCCTATCTCCGGGACTAGCATCTACAATGAGCAGTTCTTC. This gives the protein CASSSPISGTSIYNEQFF. The chain is built from TRBV28 and TRBJ2-1, with 9 bases matching TRBD2. V lost 4 bases and J lost 3; bases outside the gene matches: 13. CDR1 is MDHEN and CDR2 is SYDVKM in the germline V gene. The CDR3 totals 18 residues.

V is TRBV28 and J is TRBJ2-2; 11 bases map to TRBD2. The V segment lost 1 base and the J segment 6 bases; nucleotides outside the gene matches: 1. The length of the CDR3 is 15 residues. Germline lookup yields CDR1 MDHEN and CDR2 SYDVKM. The CDR3 region has the DNA TGTGCCAGCAGTTTATTAGCGGGGGGGCCCGGGGAGCTGTTTTTT. The encoded protein is CASSLLAGGPGELFF.